The 30 T cell receptor beta chains listed next were all sequenced from one sample in a study of tumor-infiltrating lymphocytes in primary liver carcinoma (dated by TCRdb to about 2017). Total RNA and DNA were co-extracted from around 20-30 mg of bulk tissue with the AllPrep DNA/RNA mini kit, without cell sorting. The reads were generated on an Illumina HiSeq 2500. Using a constant-region primer and ProtoScript II reverse transcriptase, TCRbeta-specific cDNA was reverse-transcribed from 500 ng total RNA. Construction of the TCRbeta libraries relied on three nested rounds of multiplex PCR, following a slightly modified ARM-PCR procedure. Each of the first two PCR rounds ran for approximately 10 cycles using multiplex TRBV1-TRBV30 forward primers together with a Cbeta reverse primer. The raw public reads went through TCRdb reprocessing: fastp at Q25, MiXCR clone calling, in-frame beta chains kept. One record per CDR3 amino acid sequence lists the most common genes and DNA. The sample includes fewer than 85,000 distinct CDR3 sequences, with roughly 72% observed a single time. Together, the top ten hold about 25% of the sample.

What was sequenced was tumor-adjacent normal liver tissue. Source of these receptors: a man aged 40-49 years with primary liver carcinoma and hepatitis B virus infection.

This clonotype was detected ten times or more. DNA of the CDR3: TGTGCCACCTCGGGACAGGGGAACGGGGAGCTGTTTTTT. Translation: CATSGQGNGELFF. This chain links TRBV6-2 or TRBV6-3 with TRBJ2-2; TRBD1 agrees at 10 bases. The germline V gene has CDR1 MNHEY and CDR2 SVGEGT. The trim removed 10 bases at V and 7 bases at J, leaving 6 bases unmatched. The CDR3 spans 13 residues.

Comments on this clonotype: The junction does not match germline at one end; this may be a read error. The V gene is TRBV12-3 or TRBV12-4, the J gene TRBJ1-1; no reliable D call. The CDR3 is 13 amino acids. The CDR3 coding sequence is TGTGCCAGCATTTTATATCAGAACACTGAAGTTTTCTTT. Translating it yields CASILYQNTEVFF.

For this clonotype: Here the CDR3 omits its conserved ending phenylalanine or tryptophan, so a read error is the likely source. The DNA is omitted, as the CDR3 cannot be located on it reliably, and the CDR3 follows TCRdb's listing. This chain uses TRBV11-3 with TRBJ2-2. Germline CDR1 is SGHNT and CDR2 is YENEEA. The CDR3 comprises 15 residues, both ends counted. CDR3 residues: CASSLDTVGTGELIS.

On this clonotype: Likely a read error: the CDR3 ends without its conserved phenylalanine or tryptophan. The limits of the CDR3 on the DNA are not certain, so only TCRdb's listed CDR3 is given. The chain is built from TRBV11-2 and TRBJ2-7; TRBD2 is taken as the D call from the table, unchecked against the DNA. The CDR3 adds up to 15 amino acids, both ends counted. In germline, CDR1 is SGHAT, CDR2 FQNNGV. The CDR3 protein is CASSLTFTGGDEKYL.

The rearrangement links TRBV5-6 to TRBJ2-7, with D uncertain. Germline CDR1 is SGHDT and CDR2 is YYEEEE. This CDR3 is 15 amino acids long. Trimming stripped 5 bases from V and 1 base from J, with 16 bases between. The CDR3 sequence is CASSQTWIGSYEQYF. CDR3 nucleotide sequence: TGTGCCAGCAGTCAGACATGGATCGGGTCCTACGAGCAGTACTTC.

Comments on this clonotype: Since a much larger clone is just one base distant, this may be a read error. The V call is TRBV6-1, the J call TRBJ1-4; D is undetermined. Per the germline V gene, CDR1 is MNHNS and CDR2 is SASEGT. There are 14 residues in the CDR3. The CDR3 loop is CASAIGTTNENLFF. The CDR3, as DNA: TGTGCCAGCGCTATCGGTACAACTAATGAAAATCTGTTTTTT.

With regard to this clonotype: A junction end diverges from the germline sequence, so it may reflect a read error. The chain joins TRBV29-1 to TRBJ2-2; D possibly uses TRBD1 or TRBD2 (5 bases each). Germline assignment: CDR1 SQVTM and CDR2 ANQGSEA. CDR3 size: 13 residues. This CDR3 reads CSVEGHGTGKLFF. The CDR3 DNA follows: TGCAGCGTTGAAGGACATGGGACCGGGAAGCTGTTTTTT.

The sample holds many counts of this clonotype. The chain recombines TRBV25-1 with TRBJ2-1; D is perhaps TRBD2 (6 bases). Trimming took off 7 bases at V and 5 bases at J, with 9 bases between the two ends. Germline-derived CDR1 and CDR2 are MGHDK and SYGVNS. There are 12 residues in the CDR3. CDR3 region: CASTGVHNEQFF. CDR3 nucleotides: TGTGCCAGCACGGGGGTGCACAATGAGCAGTTCTTC. Complete variable domain (other parts from reference TRBV25-1 and TRBJ2-1): EADIYQTPRYLVIGTGKKITLECSQTMGHDKMYWYQQDPGMELHLIHYSYGVNSTEKGDLSSESTVSRIRTEHFPLTLESARPSHTSQYLCASTGVHNEQFFGPGTRLTVL.

Only a few counts were recorded for this clonotype. The chain carries TRBV29-1 and TRBJ1-2; possible D gene TRBD1, 5 bases. The CDR3 runs to 11 residues. Trimming removed 6 bases at V and 7 bases at J, with 12 bases between. CDR1 SQVTM and CDR2 ANQGSEA come from the germline V gene. The DNA for the CDR3 is TGCAGCGTGGTCGGGACGGGTGGCTACACCTTC. It yields the protein CSVVGTGGYTF.

As for this clonotype: The germline gene is not matched at one end of the junction; a read error may be the cause. The gene calls are TRBV5-6 and TRBJ2-1, with no clear D. The CDR3 loop spans 17 amino acids. The V gene's germline CDR1 is SGHDT and CDR2 YYEEEE. The CDR3 sequence: CASSPDRNRVSYNEEFF. CDR3 nucleotides: TGTGCCAGCAGCCCCGACCGGAATAGAGTGTCCTACAATGAGGAGTTCTTC.

This clonotype was seen ten or more times. The chain joins TRBV5-1 to TRBJ2-7; 7 bases line up with TRBD2. From germline, CDR1 is SGHRS and CDR2 YFSETQ. Unmatched junction bases numbered 11, after V lost 2 bases and J lost 3 bases. The CDR3 runs 16 residues. The CDR3 spells CASSFGLAGAGYEQYF. CDR3 DNA sequence: TGCGCCAGCAGCTTCGGTCTGGCGGGAGCGGGCTACGAGCAGTACTTC.

A remark on this clonotype: Compared with germline, one end of the junction differs, possibly owing to a read error. The chain recombines TRBV4-1 with TRBJ2-5; 8 nucleotides match TRBD2. There are 18 residues in the CDR3. The germline gives CDR1 MGHRA, CDR2 YSYEKL. The CDR3 nucleotides read TGCGCCAGCCGCCAAGATCAAGAAGCGGGGGCCGATCAAGAGACCCAGTACTTC. It encodes CASRQDQEAGADQETQYF.

Regarding this clonotype: A much more abundant neighbour one base away suggests this may be a read error. J is TRBJ2-1 and V is TRBV6-1; tentative D call: TRBD1 (6 bases). V lost 7 bases to trimming and J lost 2 bases, with 15 bases between them. This CDR3 is built from 15 residues. CDR1 is MNHNS and CDR2 is SASEGT in the germline V gene. CDR3 bases: TGTGCCAGCACCCTAGGCAGGGGAGCCTACAATGAGCAGTTCTTC. This translates into CASTLGRGAYNEQFF.

As for this clonotype: A clone one base away is much larger, so this may be a read error. The rearrangement joins TRBV28 to TRBJ2-2; unclear D gene. The CDR3 sequence is 14 residues long. Germline V gene data show CDR1 as MDHEN and CDR2 as SYDVKM. For the CDR3, the DNA is TGTACCAGCAGTTTGGTCGAGGTGGCGAGGGAGCTGTTTTTT. Translated: CTSSLVEVARELFF.

Only a few counts were recorded for this clonotype. This rearrangement joins TRBV5-5 to TRBJ2-5; no clear D. The CDR3 spans 13 residues. Germline V lookup: CDR1 SGHKS, CDR2 YYEKEE (reference sequence). The ends were cut back, 1 base at V and 1 base at J, with 5 bases in the middle. CDR3 region: CASSLYGQETQYF. CDR3 nucleotide sequence: TGTGCCAGCAGCTTGTACGGCCAAGAGACCCAGTACTTC.

This clonotype appeared a single time. The chain couples TRBV6-1 to TRBJ2-7; TRBD2 is a possible D gene (5 bases). Germline assignment: CDR1 MNHNS and CDR2 SASEGT. V dropped 4 bases and J dropped 4 bases, with 14 bases sitting between them. This CDR3 has 14 amino acids. The CDR3 here is CASSGGRTSYEQYF. The CDR3 DNA follows: TGTGCCAGCAGTGGTGGGAGAACTAGTTACGAGCAGTACTTC.

About this clonotype itself: One junction end does not reproduce the germline sequence, and a read error may be involved. The rearrangement links TRBV6-5 to TRBJ2-5, with D possibly being TRBD1 or TRBD2 (6 bases each). Germline CDR1 is MNHEY and CDR2 is SVGAGI. The CDR3 totals 13 residues. The CDR3 sequence is CARSYPGAETQYF. For the CDR3, the DNA is TGTGCCAGAAGTTACCCGGGGGCGGAGACCCAGTACTTC.

Turning to this clonotype: Compared with germline, one end of the junction differs, possibly owing to a read error. The chain links TRBV28 to TRBJ2-7, with 8 positions matching TRBD2. The CDR3 totals 19 residues. Per the germline V gene, CDR1 is MDHEN and CDR2 is SYDVKM. The CDR3 DNA reads TGCGCCAGCAGTTTTTTCGGGCTACCGGGAGGGCGAATCTCCTACGAGCAGTACTTC. It translates to CASSFFGLPGGRISYEQYF.

Comments on this clonotype: An end of the junction differs from the germline gene, which may be a read error. V and J are TRBV11-2 and TRBJ2-3; the match to TRBD2 covers 11 bases. Germline CDR1 SGHAT, CDR2 FQNNGV. The CDR3 length is 15 residues. CDR3 nucleotide sequence: TGTGCCAGCAGCTTAGCGACTAGCGGGAAACTTACGCTGTACTTT. Encoded protein: CASSLATSGKLTLYF.

In the case of this clonotype: This clone may be a read error of a much larger clone one base away. This rearrangement joins TRBV7-9 to TRBJ2-3; 7 bases align to TRBD1. Germline V lookup: CDR1 SEHNR, CDR2 FQNEAQ (reference sequence). The length of the CDR3 is 13 residues. V was pared by 9 bases and J by 0 bases, with 3 bases of the junction left unmatched. The CDR3, as DNA: TGTGCCAGTACAGGGGCGAGCACAGATACGCAGTATTTT. As protein: CASTGASTDTQYF.

This clonotype is categorized as medium-sized. The chain is built from TRBV6-5 and TRBJ1-2; D perhaps matches TRBD1 (6 bases). Trimming took 4 bases from V and 1 from J, leaving 19 bases between them. Germline CDR1 is MNHEY and CDR2 is SVGAGI. This CDR3 is built from 17 residues. The CDR3 nucleotides read TGTGCCAGCAGTTTCCAAGCGACAGGAGGCAATAACTATGGCTACACCTTC. Amino acid sequence: CASSFQATGGNNYGYTF.

This chain joins TRBV9 and TRBJ2-1; D ambiguous. The V and J ends lost 0 bases and 2 bases respectively, with 12 bases between them. Germline lookup yields CDR1 SGDLS and CDR2 YYNGEE. The CDR3 is 16 amino acids. The CDR3 nucleotides are TGTGCCAGCAGCGTAGGGGCGACGCTAACCTACAATGAGCAGTTCTTC. Protein sequence: CASSVGATLTYNEQFF.

Notes on this clonotype: The junction and the germline gene differ at one end; a read error may be behind it. The chain employs TRBV12-3 or TRBV12-4 and TRBJ2-7; D may be TRBD2 (6 bases). This CDR3 region has 15 residues. In nucleotides, the CDR3 is TGTGCCAGGAGTTTAGCTAGCGAGGCCAACTACGAGCAGTACTTC. Translation gives CARSLASEANYEQYF.

A note on this clonotype: This likely comes from a read error, as the CDR3 has no conserved phenylalanine or tryptophan at its end. V and J are TRBV12-3 or TRBV12-4 and TRBJ2-2, with 8 nucleotides matching TRBD1. CDR3 length: 14 amino acids. Here the CDR3 DNA reads TGTGCCAGCAGGGGGACAGGTTTCATCGGGGAACTGTTTTTA. It specifies CASRGTGFIGELFL.

About this clonotype itself: At one end, the junction sequence differs from germline, possibly due to a read error. The rearrangement links TRBV12-3 or TRBV12-4 to TRBJ2-7; perhaps TRBD1 as D (6 bases). The CDR3 is 15 residues long. CDR3 region: CASSRGIGGSYEQYF. The CDR3 DNA reads as TGTGCGAGCAGTAGGGGGATAGGGGGCTCCTACGAGCAGTACTTC.

Remarks on this clonotype: At one of its ends the junction is not consistent with the germline gene, which may arise from a read error. The CDR3 region is CASSYGTGTGDTGELFF. The CDR3 DNA is TGTGCCAGCAGTTACGGAACCGGGACAGGGGACACAGGGGAGCTGTTTTTT. The chain recombines TRBV6-2 or TRBV6-3 with TRBJ2-2; TRBD1 aligns across 10 bases. CDR1 and CDR2 (germline): MNHEY, SVGEGT. The CDR3 totals 17 residues.

The chain has TRBV28 and TRBJ2-6; possibly TRBD2 for D (6 bases). From germline, CDR1 is MDHEN and CDR2 SYDVKM. Between the trimmed V and J ends, which lost 5 bases and 8 bases, there was a span of 16 bases. CDR3 length: 15 amino acids. The DNA of the CDR3 is TGTGCCAGCAGTCCGTGGGACTCTGACTCCAACGTCCTGACTTTC. As protein: CASSPWDSDSNVLTF.

With respect to this clonotype: Germline and junction disagree at one end, which may indicate a read error. The chain has TRBV2 and TRBJ1-5, with D maybe TRBD1 (6 bases). The CDR3 is made up of 14 amino acids. Germline V lookup: CDR1 SNHLY, CDR2 FYNNEI. In DNA form, the CDR3 reads TGTACCAGCAGTGCGGGGGCCCCCAATCAGCCCCAGCATTTT. Translating gives CTSSAGAPNQPQHF.

The chain uses TRBV6-6 and TRBJ2-2; perhaps TRBD1 as D (6 bases). CDR3 length: 13 amino acids. Germline V lookup: CDR1 MNHNY, CDR2 SVGAGI (reference sequence). V lost 5 bases, J lost 13 bases, and 17 bases lay in between. The CDR3 loop reads CASSATNTRGLFF. In DNA, the CDR3 is TGTGCCAGCAGTGCAACGAACACCAGGGGGCTGTTTTTT.

This clonotype has only a few counts. The chain joins TRBV12-3 or TRBV12-4 to TRBJ2-5; D not certain. Trimming removed 5 bases from V and 5 bases from J, with 12 bases in between. This CDR3 is 13 amino acids long. The CDR3 loop is CASSPVVEETQYF. For the CDR3, the DNA is TGTGCCAGCAGTCCAGTCGTGGAGGAGACCCAGTACTTC.